This TCR beta chain was captured in a study of T cells in Graves' hyperthyroidism and ophthalmopathy. At the level of the study: At initial diagnosis, before any treatment had begun, peripheral blood was obtained. Study results and limitations: Peripheral blood also featured most of the thyroid clonotypes expanded above 0.001.

This clonotype was observed a handful of times. No antigen is known for it. This CDR3 is built from 15 residues. The germline V and J ends were trimmed by 0 bases and 2 bases, with 11 bases remaining between them. Germline CDR1 reads LNHNV; CDR2 reads YYDKDF (reference sequence). TCR beta CDR3 sequences were amplified from RNA transcripts. First-round RT-PCR targeting the TCR CDR3 was performed with the HTBI primer set. In TCRdb, the multiplex PCR reads were re-called with MiXCR into one record per CDR3 protein. The data contain around 340,000 distinct CDR3 sequences, over 11% of them singletons. The patients, who ranged from 18 to 65 in age, presented with newly diagnosed hyperthyroidism lasting under 2 months. A patient was excluded if there was uncontrolled infection, other autoimmune disease, pregnancy or lactation.

The source is a woman younger than 45 with Graves' hyperthyroidism. This chain uses TRBV15 with TRBJ2-7; tentatively, D is TRBD2 (6 bases). Sequences were obtained from blood. The CDR3 DNA follows: TGTGCCACCAGCAGAGAAGGCGGGACCCCCTACGAGCAGTACTTC. As protein: CATSREGGTPYEQYF.